The present T cell receptor beta chain was sequenced within a study of CD8 T cells in Susac syndrome. This CDR3 has 13 residues. CDR1 SQVTM and CDR2 ANQGSEA come from the germline V gene. The ends lost 7 bases at V and 3 bases at J; junction bases unmatched: 5. With random hexamers, reverse transcription was performed on about 0.5 to 1 ug of RNA. TCRdb analysed the immunoSEQ multiplex PCR reads with MiXCR anew, one entry per CDR3 protein. The table lists some 260,000 distinct CDR3 sequences, more than 75% of them singletons. Sequenced sample: CD8+ T cells from PBMCs. The chain uses TRBV29-1 and TRBJ1-5; 8 bases map to TRBD1. This TCR was recovered from a human donor with multiple sclerosis. CDR3 residues: CSAPGQANQPQHF. CDR3 nucleotides: TGCAGCGCGCCGGGACAGGCCAATCAGCCCCAGCATTTT.